The present T cell receptor (beta chain) was sequenced within a study of cytomegalovirus exposure and HLA in healthy donors. Study-level background: Some 85 million unique TCRs from HLA-typed donors were held in an early data release. Findings of the study overall: In a later analysis, most CMV-associated TCR beta chains appeared HLA-restricted. For cytomegalovirus status, the classifier reportedly gave diagnoses with high specificity and sensitivity.

This PCR relied on a set of 60 Vbeta primers and 13 Jbeta primers. Sequenced by immunoSEQ multiplex PCR; TCRdb stores in-frame clones only, minus some. Of under 200,000 clones listed, roughly 80% are singletons. Notes on this clone: Its antigen is still unknown.

Germline lookup yields CDR1 SGHAT and CDR2 FQNNGV. This CDR3 spans 15 amino acids. V lost 3 bases, J lost 6 bases, and 8 bases stayed unmatched. The sequenced material came from PBMCs. The V call is TRBV11-2, the J call TRBJ2-7, with TRBD2 matching 10 bases. The receptor comes from a woman aged 18-29 years in good health and CMV-seronegative. The CDR3 loop reads CASSFGAGGGLEQYV. CDR3 nucleotides: TGTGCCAGCAGCTTCGGAGCGGGAGGGGGCCTCGAGCAGTACGTC.